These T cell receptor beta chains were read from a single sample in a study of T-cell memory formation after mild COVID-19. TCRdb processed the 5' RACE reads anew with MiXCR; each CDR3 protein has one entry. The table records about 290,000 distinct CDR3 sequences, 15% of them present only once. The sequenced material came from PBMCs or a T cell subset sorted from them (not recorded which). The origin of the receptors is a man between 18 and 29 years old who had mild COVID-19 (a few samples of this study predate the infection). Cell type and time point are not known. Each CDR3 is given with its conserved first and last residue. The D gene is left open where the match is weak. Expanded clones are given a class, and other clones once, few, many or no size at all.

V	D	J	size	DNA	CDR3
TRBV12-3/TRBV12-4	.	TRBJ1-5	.	TGTGCCAGCGGTTGGGAAAATCAGCCCCAGCATTTT	CASGWENQPQHF
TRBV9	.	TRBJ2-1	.	TGTGCCAGCAGCGTAGACAGGGCCAGCTCCTACAATGAGCAGTTCTTC	CASSVDRASSYNEQFF
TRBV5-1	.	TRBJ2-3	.	TGCGCCAGCAGCTTCGTACCGACAGATACGCAGTATTTT	CASSFVPTDTQYF
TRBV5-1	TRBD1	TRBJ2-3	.	TGCGCCAGCAGCTGGCGTACGGGACAGTTCACAGATACGCAGTATTTT	CASSWRTGQFTDTQYF
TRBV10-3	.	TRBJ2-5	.	TGTGCCATCAGTGAGGGACTTATGGAGACCCAGTACTTC	CAISEGLMETQYF
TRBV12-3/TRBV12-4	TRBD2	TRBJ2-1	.	TGTGCCAGCAGTGCCCGTCGGGGGGGGCCGTGGAATGAGCAGTTCTTC	CASSARRGGPWNEQFF
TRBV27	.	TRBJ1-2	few	TGTGCCAGCAGTCCCCAGCTCATGGCTAACTATGGCTACACCTTC	CASSPQLMANYGYTF
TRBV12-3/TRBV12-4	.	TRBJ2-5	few	TGTGCCAGCAGCCCGTTCATGGGGGGGGGGCGAGAGACCCAGTACTTC	CASSPFMGGGRETQYF
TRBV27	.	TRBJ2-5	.	TGTGCCAGCTCCCCCCGGAGGGCGGGCGAGACCCAGTACTTC	CASSPRRAGETQYF
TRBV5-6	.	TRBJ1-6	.	TGTGCCAGCAGCTTGGTGTCGCCAAAGTCACCCCTCCACTTT	CASSLVSPKSPLHF
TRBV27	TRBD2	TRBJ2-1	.	TGTGCCAGCAGTCACATCGGGACTAGCGGGGAGAATGAGCAGTTCTTC	CASSHIGTSGENEQFF
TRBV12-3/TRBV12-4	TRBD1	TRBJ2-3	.	TGTGCCAGCAGTTTAGACAGGGGAGCAGATACGCAGTATTTT	CASSLDRGADTQYF
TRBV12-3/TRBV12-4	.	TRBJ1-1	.	TGTGCCAGCAGTTCAATTGGACCGGGGACTGAAGCTTTCTTT	CASSSIGPGTEAFF
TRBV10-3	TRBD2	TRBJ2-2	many	TGTGCCGCAGGGAGGGAAGGAACCGGGGAGCTGTTTTTT	CAAGREGTGELFF
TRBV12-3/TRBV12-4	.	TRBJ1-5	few	TGTGCCAGCACCCCCGGGGGGGGGTACCAGCCCCAGCATTTT	CASTPGGGYQPQHF
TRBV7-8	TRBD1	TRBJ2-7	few	TGTGCCAGCAGCTTAGTGCCCGGACAGGGGAGCTACGAGCAGTACTTC	CASSLVPGQGSYEQYF
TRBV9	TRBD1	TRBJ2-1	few	TGTGCCAGCAGCGGGGGGGACAGGTATTACAATGAGCAGTTCTTC	CASSGGDRYYNEQFF
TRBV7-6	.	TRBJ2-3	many	TGTGCCAGCAGCTTACAGGGGTCAGATACGCAGTATTTT	CASSLQGSDTQYF
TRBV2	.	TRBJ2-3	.	TGTGCCGGGGGGAGAGGAGATACGCAGTATTTT	CAGGRGDTQYF
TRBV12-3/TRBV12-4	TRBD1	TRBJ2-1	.	TGTGCCAGCAGCCTCGGACAGGGGGCGAACCTTGGCAATGAGCAGTTCTTC	CASSLGQGANLGNEQFF
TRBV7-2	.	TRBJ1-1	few	TGTGCCAGCAGCTTCAGTTTGCGGCCCGAAGAAGCTTTCTTT	CASSFSLRPEEAFF
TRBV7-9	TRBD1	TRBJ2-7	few	TGTGCCAGCAGAAGGACAGGCTCCTACGAGCAGTACTTC	CASRRTGSYEQYF
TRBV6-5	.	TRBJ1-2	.	TGTGCCAGCAGTTACCAACAGGGATTAGTTGGGGGCTACACCTTC	CASSYQQGLVGGYTF
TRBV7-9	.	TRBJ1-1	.	TGTGCCAGCAGCTACCCGACTGCACGCGCTGAAGCTTTCTTT	CASSYPTARAEAFF
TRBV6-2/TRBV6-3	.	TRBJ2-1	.	TGTGCCAGCAGTTACTATCAGGGTATCTCCTACAATGAGCAGTTCTTC	CASSYYQGISYNEQFF
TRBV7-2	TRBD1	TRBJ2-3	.	TGTGCCAGCAGCCGGGACAGGACAGATACGCAGTATTTT	CASSRDRTDTQYF
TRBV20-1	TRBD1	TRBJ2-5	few	TGCAGTGCCTCAACCCCCGGACAGGAACTACCCCAAGAGACCCAGTACTTC	CSASTPGQELPQETQYF
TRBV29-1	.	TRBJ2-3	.	TGCAGCGGACAGGCGTCCGGCACAGATACGCAGTATTTT	CSGQASGTDTQYF
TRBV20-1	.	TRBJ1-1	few	TGCAGTGCTAGAGATCCTGGCCGGCTCAGGAACACTGAAGCTTTCTTT	CSARDPGRLRNTEAFF
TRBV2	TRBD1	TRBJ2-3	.	TGTGCCTGCCTGTGGGGACAGAGCACAGATACGCAGTATTTT	CACLWGQSTDTQYF
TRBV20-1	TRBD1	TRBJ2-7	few	TGCAGTGCTCCCCCCCCGGACAGGGCCCCCGAGCAGTACTTC	CSAPPPDRAPEQYF
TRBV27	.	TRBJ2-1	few	TGTGCCAGCAGGCTCAGGGGGAGGGGTTACAATGAGCAGTTCTTC	CASRLRGRGYNEQFF
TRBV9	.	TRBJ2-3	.	TGTGCCAGCAGCGTTCGGGAGCCGCATCCCGTAGATACGCAGTATTTT	CASSVREPHPVDTQYF